This TCR beta chain emerged from a study of T cell responses to AZD1222 COVID-19 vaccine. Study results and limitations: Seropositivity was recorded at baseline in only a handful of AZD1222 recipients. In a largely white British group with more females than males, clonal diversity was possibly underestimated.

Pooled in the analysis were second doses at about 4 or about 12 weeks. The V gene's germline CDR1 is LGHNA and CDR2 YSLEER. V lost 0 bases, J lost 7 bases, and 12 bases lay in between. The CDR3 contains 15 residues. Sequenced by immunoSEQ multiplex PCR; TCRdb stores in-frame clones only, minus some. The sample carries roughly 58,000 clones, roughly nine tenths recorded once. This clone was observed a single time. What it binds is unknown. This chain joins TRBV4-3 and TRBJ1-4; D is uncertain. The sample here was peripheral blood, taken 28 days after the second AZD1222 dose. The sequence was collected from an adult who received the AZD1222 COVID-19 vaccine. The CDR3 protein is CASSQERRSTEKLFF. The CDR3 DNA reads TGCGCCAGCAGCCAAGAAAGGAGGAGTACTGAAAAACTGTTTTTT.